This T cell receptor beta chain originates from a study of identical twins. V was pared by 4 bases and J by 7 bases, with 14 bases between. This CDR3 has 14 residues. Germline V gives CDR1 LGHNA, CDR2 YSLEER. TCRdb ran MiXCR on the 5' RACE reads and lists one entry per CDR3 protein. In the table there are hundreds of thousands of distinct CDR3 sequences, 21% of which are singletons. This same sample was also part of a study on T cells expressing NK-cell markers. That work states: Eight donors were sequenced, seven testing HCMV-seropositive and one testing seronegative. These clonotypes additionally ranked first within the CD3+CD56-NKG2C+ fraction of a few donors. Whether expanded NKG2C+ T cell clones were HCMV-specific remained unclear.

The origin of this receptor is a woman under 30 in good health. The sample was PBMCs. This chain uses TRBV4-3 with TRBJ1-3, with unresolved D. CDR3 DNA sequence: TGCGCCAGCAGCCGGAACGGTGATTTGAACACCATATATTTT. Translating it yields CASSRNGDLNTIYF.